Listed below are T cell receptor beta chains from one sample, sequenced in a study of blood T cell repertoires in COVID-19. Produced via immunoSEQ multiplex PCR; TCRdb's table is partial and in-frame only. Here the sample spans 380,000 or so clones, about 90% being singletons. The source material was peripheral blood. The origin of the receptors is a middle-aged man with acute or convalescent COVID-19. CDR3s include the opening cysteine and the closing phenylalanine or tryptophan. Each record gives: D gene, V gene, clone size, J gene, CDR3 DNA, CDR3 protein. The D gene is left open where the match is weak. Size values are once, few and many counts, or a class for expanded clones, and some rows have none.

D: -
V: TRBV4-2
size: -
J: TRBJ2-3
DNA: TGTGCCAGCAGCCCGATACAACAGGAAAGCACAGATACGCAGTATTTT
CDR3: CASSPIQQESTDTQYF

D: -
V: TRBV3-1/TRBV3-2
size: -
J: TRBJ2-3
DNA: TGTGCCAGCAGCCACGAAGAGCTGAGGACAAGGGCAGATACGCAGTATTTT
CDR3: CASSHEELRTRADTQYF

D: TRBD1
V: TRBV28
size: -
J: TRBJ1-5
DNA: TGTGCCAGCAGTTTGGGACAGGATCGTCAGCCCCAGCATTTT
CDR3: CASSLGQDRQPQHF

D: -
V: TRBV12-3/TRBV12-4
size: -
J: TRBJ1-5
DNA: TGTGCCAGCAGTTTAGGAGGTGCCTTGCCCCAGCATTTT
CDR3: CASSLGGALPQHF

D: TRBD1
V: TRBV2
size: once
J: TRBJ2-5
DNA: TGTGCCAGCAGGACAGGGACAGGGAGAGAGACCCAGTACTTC
CDR3: CASRTGTGRETQYF

D: -
V: TRBV5-1
size: once
J: TRBJ2-7
DNA: TGCGCCAGCAGCTTGGGTTCCGGTACCTACGAGCAGTACTTC
CDR3: CASSLGSGTYEQYF

D: -
V: TRBV5-1
size: few
J: TRBJ1-1
DNA: TGCGCCAGCAGCTTGGTAGACAGGCACGGGACTGAAGCTTTCTTT
CDR3: CASSLVDRHGTEAFF

D: TRBD1
V: TRBV5-4
size: -
J: TRBJ1-1
DNA: TGTGCCAGCAGCGGAGGACAGGGGGCGCTGGGTGAAGCTTTCTTT
CDR3: CASSGGQGALGEAFF

D: TRBD1
V: TRBV12-3/TRBV12-4
size: -
J: TRBJ1-5
DNA: TGTGCCAGCAGCCTCGACAGGGGACAGCCCCAGCATTTT
CDR3: CASSLDRGQPQHF

D: TRBD1
V: TRBV6-1
size: -
J: TRBJ2-1
DNA: TGTGCCAGCAGTGAAGCGTTACCACAGGGGGCCTACAATGAGCAGTTCTTC
CDR3: CASSEALPQGAYNEQFF

D: -
V: TRBV28
size: -
J: TRBJ1-2
DNA: TGTGCCAGCAAATTCCGTTCCTATGGCTACACCTTC
CDR3: CASKFRSYGYTF

D: -
V: TRBV7-2
size: -
J: TRBJ2-3
DNA: TGTGCCAGCAGCTTAGTAGGCGGGAGGTCAGGGGGAGATACGCAGTATTTT
CDR3: CASSLVGGRSGGDTQYF

D: TRBD1
V: TRBV9
size: -
J: TRBJ2-1
DNA: TGTGCCAGCAGCGCAACCGGGACAGGGGGCGTTGATGAGCAGTTCTTC
CDR3: CASSATGTGGVDEQFF

D: TRBD1
V: TRBV24-1
size: -
J: TRBJ1-2
DNA: TGTGCCAACACAGGGGAGGAAGACTATGGCTACACCTTC
CDR3: CANTGEEDYGYTF

D: TRBD1
V: TRBV6-7
size: -
J: TRBJ1-5
DNA: TGTGCCAGCAGTCCCCTCTTAGACAGGGGAGGTAATAGCAATCAGCCCCAGCATTTT
CDR3: CASSPLLDRGGNSNQPQHF

D: TRBD2
V: TRBV10-1
size: -
J: TRBJ2-7
DNA: TGCGCCAGCAGTGACGGGACTAGCGGGAGTGAAACCTACGAGCAGTACTTC
CDR3: CASSDGTSGSETYEQYF

D: -
V: TRBV5-1
size: -
J: TRBJ2-7
DNA: TGCGCCAGCAGCTTGACGTCTTCAGGGTCGCCGTTCTACGAGCAGTACTTC
CDR3: CASSLTSSGSPFYEQYF

D: TRBD1
V: TRBV9
size: -
J: TRBJ1-2
DNA: TGTGCCAGCAGCCCCTGGGGGACAGACAACTATGGCTACACCTTC
CDR3: CASSPWGTDNYGYTF

D: -
V: TRBV28
size: -
J: TRBJ1-2
DNA: TGTGCCAGCAGTTTCTGGGTAGGACAGCGCCTAAACAACTATGGCTACACCTTC
CDR3: CASSFWVGQRLNNYGYTF

D: -
V: TRBV5-6
size: -
J: TRBJ1-1
DNA: TGTGCCAGCAGCCTGATGCAGGGCCCTGAAGCTTTCTTT
CDR3: CASSLMQGPEAFF

D: TRBD1
V: TRBV28
size: -
J: TRBJ1-2
DNA: TGTGCCAGCAGTCGTCCCGGGACAGGGGGTGGGGGCTATGGCTACACCTTC
CDR3: CASSRPGTGGGGYGYTF

D: -
V: TRBV14
size: -
J: TRBJ1-3
DNA: TGTGCCAGCAGCTCCCGAACAGACTCTGGAAACACCATATATTTT
CDR3: CASSSRTDSGNTIYF

D: TRBD2
V: TRBV5-1
size: -
J: TRBJ2-7
DNA: TGCGCCAGCAGCCCGCGGGGCGGGAGGTCTGGACTATACGAGCAGTACTTC
CDR3: CASSPRGGRSGLYEQYF

D: TRBD1
V: TRBV19
size: -
J: TRBJ1-4
DNA: TGTGCCAGTAGCGGGACAGGGGATCCCACAACTAATGAAAAACTGTTTTTT
CDR3: CASSGTGDPTTNEKLFF

D: TRBD1
V: TRBV14
size: few
J: TRBJ2-2
DNA: TGTGCCAGCAGCCAAGGGACAGGGAGGACCGGGGAGCTGTTTTTT
CDR3: CASSQGTGRTGELFF

D: TRBD2
V: TRBV9
size: -
J: TRBJ2-5
DNA: TGTGCCAGCAGCGTTTCCCGACTAGCGGGAGTTGAGGAGACCCAGTACTTC
CDR3: CASSVSRLAGVEETQYF

D: TRBD2
V: TRBV5-1
size: -
J: TRBJ2-7
DNA: TGCGCCAGCAGCTTGGCTACTAGCGGGGGAACCCGTCCGTACGAGCAGTACTTC
CDR3: CASSLATSGGTRPYEQYF

D: -
V: TRBV7-2
size: once
J: TRBJ1-4
DNA: TGTGCCAGCAGCCCGGTATGGACTTCAACTAATGAAAAACTGTTTTTT
CDR3: CASSPVWTSTNEKLFF

D: TRBD1
V: TRBV30
size: once
J: TRBJ1-3
DNA: TGTGCCTCGGTGGGACAGATTGGAAACACCATATATTTT
CDR3: CASVGQIGNTIYF

D: -
V: TRBV19
size: -
J: TRBJ1-2
DNA: TGTGCCAGTAGGTTGGGACACGGATTCTATGGCTACACCTTC
CDR3: CASRLGHGFYGYTF

D: -
V: TRBV5-4
size: -
J: TRBJ2-3
DNA: TGTGCCAGCAGCTTTGGGCAGGGGAAGGGAGTTGATACGCAGTATTTT
CDR3: CASSFGQGKGVDTQYF

D: TRBD2
V: TRBV5-4
size: -
J: TRBJ2-7
DNA: TGTGCCAGCAGCTTGTCCCAGCGGGAGTTCAACGAGCAGTACTTC
CDR3: CASSLSQREFNEQYF

D: TRBD2
V: TRBV18
size: -
J: TRBJ2-7
DNA: TGTGCCAGCTCTGAGTCTAGCGGAGCTTACGAGCAGTACTTC
CDR3: CASSESSGAYEQYF

D: -
V: TRBV9
size: -
J: TRBJ1-4
DNA: TGTGCCAGCAGCGCTAATACTGGAGATGAAAAACTGTTTTTT
CDR3: CASSANTGDEKLFF

D: -
V: TRBV7-9
size: -
J: TRBJ2-7
DNA: TGTGCCAGCAGCTTAGTTTTCGGGCAGGGCGACAGGAACGAGCAGTACTTC
CDR3: CASSLVFGQGDRNEQYF

D: TRBD1
V: TRBV2
size: -
J: TRBJ1-2
DNA: TGTGCCAGCAGTGGGACAGGGGGCGACGGCTACACCTTC
CDR3: CASSGTGGDGYTF

D: -
V: TRBV6-5
size: -
J: TRBJ2-2
DNA: TGTGCCACCCCTCGGACTCACCGGGTTGAGCTGTTTTTT
CDR3: CATPRTHRVELFF

D: TRBD1
V: TRBV6-6
size: -
J: TRBJ1-2
DNA: TGTGCCAGCAGTTACACTAGGACAGGGGCTGAGGGCTACACCTTC
CDR3: CASSYTRTGAEGYTF

D: -
V: TRBV9
size: few
J: TRBJ1-2
DNA: TGTGCCAGCAGCGTAGGATGGAGGGCTGAGTATGGCTACACCTTC
CDR3: CASSVGWRAEYGYTF

D: -
V: TRBV9
size: -
J: TRBJ2-1
DNA: TGTGCCAGCAGCGTAGGAGAGGGCGGGACCAAGCAGTTCTTC
CDR3: CASSVGEGGTKQFF

D: -
V: TRBV6-6
size: -
J: TRBJ2-5
DNA: TGTGCCAGCAGTTACCGAGGAGACCAAGAGACCCAGTACTTC
CDR3: CASSYRGDQETQYF

D: TRBD1
V: TRBV9
size: once
J: TRBJ1-2
DNA: TGTGCCAGCAGATTGTCCGTGGACAGGGGGTCTCATGGCTACACCTTC
CDR3: CASRLSVDRGSHGYTF

D: -
V: TRBV27
size: -
J: TRBJ2-7
DNA: TGTGCCAGCAGTTTAAGCCTACAGGGAGCCACCTACGAGCAGTACTTC
CDR3: CASSLSLQGATYEQYF

D: TRBD1
V: TRBV11-3
size: -
J: TRBJ2-2
DNA: TGTGCCAGCAGCGGGCATCCTTGGGACAGGACGGACGGCACCGGGGAGCTGTTTTTT
CDR3: CASSGHPWDRTDGTGELFF